This T cell receptor (beta chain) was identified in a study of T cell changes during pregnancy in multiple sclerosis. Assay: immunoSEQ multiplex PCR; the TCRdb copy retains only in-frame clones and omits some. The table shows 52,000 or so clones, with 75% to 90% occurring only once. This receptor was identified in a female donor with multiple sclerosis, enrolled in a pregnancy study. This specimen was CD4+ T cells from peripheral blood mononuclear cells, taken in the first trimester of pregnancy.

The CDR3 DNA is TGTGCCAGCAGGCCCCCCGTGCGGAACACTGAAGCTTTCTTT. It is translated as CASRPPVRNTEAFF. The rearrangement uses TRBV13 and TRBJ1-1; no firm D call. The length of the CDR3 is 14 residues. Germline CDR1 reads PRHDT; CDR2 reads FYEKMQ (reference sequence). V was clipped by 6 bases and J by 1 base, with 12 bases between them.